The 32 T cell receptor beta chains in this list originate from one sample, sequenced in a study of blood T cell repertoires in COVID-19. Profiled with immunoSEQ multiplex PCR; TCRdb holds only in-frame clones, not every one. The sample has 95,000 to 150,000 clones, roughly 90% seen once; the top ten hold approximately 8.1%. Sequencing was performed on peripheral blood. The source is a man aged 50 or older with acute or convalescent COVID-19.

V gene TRBV5-1 combines with J gene TRBJ1-1, with TRBD1 identical over 8 bases. The germline CDR1 and CDR2 sequences are SGHRS and YFSETQ. The CDR3 runs to 15 residues. Germline trimming cut 0 bases from V and 2 bases from J; bases unmatched to any gene: 3. The DNA for the CDR3 is TGCGCCAGCAGCTTGGGGGACAGGATTAACACTGAAGCTTTCTTT. This encodes CASSLGDRINTEAFF.

This chain links TRBV30 with TRBJ2-1; D possibly corresponds to TRBD2 (6 bases). Trimming removed 0 bases from V and 6 bases from J, with 18 bases in between. The CDR3 extends over 16 amino acids. The germline V gene encodes CDR1 GTSNPN and CDR2 SVGIG (reference sequence). The CDR3 nucleotides read TGTGCCTGGAGTGTCTGGCGGGGTAGGTCGGGCAATGAGCAGTTCTTC. This gives the protein CAWSVWRGRSGNEQFF.

For the CDR3, the DNA is TGTGCCAGCAGCTTAACCGGAGGCGACACCATATATTTT. Translating gives CASSLTGGDTIYF. The chain links TRBV7-9 to TRBJ1-3; D gene uncertain. The V end lost 2 bases, the J end lost 8 bases, and 10 bases lay between the germline ends. Per germline, CDR1 SEHNR and CDR2 FQNEAQ (reference sequence). CDR3 length equals 13 residues.

The chain employs TRBV27 and TRBJ1-2, with D perhaps matching TRBD1 (5 bases). The CDR3 is 17 residues long. Trimming removed 4 bases from V and 2 bases from J, with 20 bases in between. The germline V gene encodes CDR1 MNHEY and CDR2 SMNVEV (reference sequence). CDR3 DNA: TGTGCCAGCAGTTCTATCCCTCCCCCACAGGCGAACTATGGCTACACCTTC. It translates to CASSSIPPPQANYGYTF.

The V call is TRBV5-1, the J call TRBJ2-7; the D gene is possibly TRBD1 (5 bases). V gave up 0 bases and J gave up 2 bases, with 9 bases separating them. This CDR3 is built from 14 residues. Looked up from germline, CDR1 is SGHRS and CDR2 is YFSETQ. The CDR3 spells CASSLAVRAYEQYF. CDR3 coding DNA: TGCGCCAGCAGCTTGGCCGTCAGGGCCTACGAGCAGTACTTC.

This chain links TRBV6-6 with TRBJ1-4; unclear D gene. CDR3 size: 12 residues. V dropped 6 bases and J dropped 5 bases, with 7 bases sitting between them. CDR1 is MNHNY and CDR2 is SVGAGI in the germline V gene (reference sequence). The CDR3: CASSYENEKLFF. The CDR3, as DNA: TGTGCCAGCAGCTATGAGAATGAAAAACTGTTTTTT.

The CDR3 loop reads CASSSVGGYGEQFF. CDR3 bases: TGTGCCAGCAGCTCGGTCGGGGGTTACGGTGAGCAGTTCTTC. This chain links TRBV5-5 with TRBJ2-1; possible D gene TRBD2, 6 bases. Germline CDR1 SGHKS, CDR2 YYEKEE (reference sequence). The CDR3 spans 14 residues. V lost 3 bases, J lost 9 bases, and 16 bases lay in between.

The J gene is TRBJ2-7, the V gene TRBV19, with 7 bases aligning to TRBD1. Looked up from germline, CDR1 is LNHDA and CDR2 is SQIVND (reference sequence). The V and J ends lost 4 bases and 4 bases, in that order; junction bases with no gene match: 13. This CDR3 contains 16 residues. CDR3 sequence reads: CASSKPLLTGLYEQYF. DNA of the CDR3: TGTGCCAGTAGTAAGCCGCTCCTGACAGGGTTGTACGAGCAGTACTTC.

The CDR3 bases are TGTGCCATCAGTGAATCCCTACTGGAGGCGGGGAGGGAAAGGTCACCCCTCCACTTT. Encoded protein: CAISESLLEAGRERSPLHF. The rearrangement joins TRBV10-3 to TRBJ1-6; the D is unclear. V was shortened by 3 bases and J by 10 bases, with 28 bases between the two germline ends. This CDR3 contains 19 residues. Germline values: CDR1 ENHRY, CDR2 SYGVKD.

The CDR3 sequence: CASSQIADFNEKLFF. As DNA, the CDR3 is TGTGCCAGCAGCCAAATCGCGGACTTTAATGAAAAACTGTTTTTT. The chain joins TRBV3-1 (or the pseudogene TRBV3-2) to TRBJ1-4; no definite D call. Germline loops: CDR1 LGHDT, CDR2 YNNKEL (reference sequence). V gave up 2 bases and J gave up 4 bases, with 11 bases separating them. This CDR3 has 15 amino acids.

The table lists this clone with a count of one. The V call is TRBV18, the J call TRBJ1-2; D might be TRBD1 (6 bases). V shed 2 bases and J shed 2 bases, with 12 bases lying between them. Germline-derived CDR1 and CDR2 are KGHSH and LQKENI. This CDR3 comprises 15 residues. The CDR3 nucleotides are TGTGCCAGCTCACCAGCCAGGGGCAACAACTATGGCTACACCTTC. It codes for CASSPARGNNYGYTF.

The CDR3 bases are TGTGCCAGCAGCTTACCAGGGTCAAATGGCTACACCTTC. Translated, it gives CASSLPGSNGYTF. The chain recombines TRBV11-3 with TRBJ1-2; D is perhaps TRBD1 (5 bases). Trimming took off 2 bases at V and 6 bases at J, with 10 bases between the two ends. Germline assignment: CDR1 SGHNT and CDR2 YENEEA. The CDR3 contains 13 residues.

V usage is TRBV28 and J usage is TRBJ1-2; TRBD1 might be the D (6 bases). From germline, CDR1 is MDHEN and CDR2 SYDVKM. V gave up 7 bases and J gave up 2 bases, with 11 bases separating them. CDR3 length: 13 residues. Written as DNA, the CDR3 is TGTGCCAGCAACAGGGTCGGAAACTATGGCTACACCTTC. Amino acid sequence: CASNRVGNYGYTF.

The V call is TRBV7-9, the J call TRBJ1-6; 7 bases are shared with TRBD1. The junction had 4 bases not matched to a gene; V was cut back by 4 bases and J by 7 bases. There are 14 residues in the CDR3. Per the germline V gene, CDR1 is SEHNR and CDR2 is FQNEAQ (reference sequence). CDR3 nucleotides: TGTGCCAGCAGCTCAGGGGGTTACAATTCACCCCTCCACTTT. Amino acids: CASSSGGYNSPLHF.

The chain is built from TRBV6-4 and TRBJ2-3; D is tentatively TRBD1 or TRBD2 (9 bases each). There are 19 residues in the CDR3. Germline V gene data show CDR1 as MRHNA and CDR2 as SNTAGT. V was cut by 6 bases and J by 3 bases, with 28 bases left in between. CDR3 bases: TGTGCCAGCAGCCCGGGACAGGGAAAAGCGGGAGGCTGGACAGATACGCAGTATTTT. Protein sequence: CASSPGQGKAGGWTDTQYF.

This sequence joins TRBV24-1 and TRBJ2-1; 10 bases align to TRBD2. CDR3 size: 15 residues. CDR1 and CDR2 from the germline V gene are KGHDR and SFDVKD. With V trimmed by 6 bases and J by 8 bases, 9 bases remained unmatched. The CDR3 nucleotides read TGTGCCACCAGTCCGCTTACTAGCGGGAACGATGAGCAGTTCTTC. Its translation: CATSPLTSGNDEQFF.

The CDR3 nucleotides read TGTGCTAGTGGCGACGTCGGACACGGACAGGTAGTCTATGGCTACACCTTC. Translating it yields CASGDVGHGQVVYGYTF. The chain couples TRBV12-5 to TRBJ1-2, with 7 positions matching TRBD1. Germline V gives CDR1 LGHNT, CDR2 FRNRAP. This CDR3 is 17 amino acids long. The V gene end was trimmed by 6 bases and the J gene end by 4 bases; junction bases not matched to a gene: 17.

The chain joins TRBV2 to TRBJ2-4; D might be TRBD1 (6 bases). The CDR3 is 16 amino acids. Germline CDR1 reads SNHLY; CDR2 reads FYNNEI. The ends were cut back, 8 bases at V and 0 bases at J, with 17 bases in the middle. The CDR3 here is CASCRDTTLAKNIQYF. Written as DNA, the CDR3 is TGTGCCAGCTGCCGGGACACAACTCTAGCCAAAAACATTCAGTACTTC.

The genes are TRBV27 and TRBJ1-4, with TRBD1 matching over 9 bases. The V and J ends lost 5 bases and 8 bases, in that order; junction bases with no gene match: 15. Germline V gives CDR1 MNHEY, CDR2 SMNVEV (reference sequence). The CDR3 spans 17 residues. The CDR3 bases are TGTGCCAGCAGTCGTCATTCCTTTACAGGGGGCGGGGAAAAACTGTTTTTT. This encodes CASSRHSFTGGGEKLFF.

The CDR3 spells CASSRFSGRATDTQYF. CDR3 bases: TGTGCCAGCAGCCGCTTTAGCGGGAGGGCAACAGATACGCAGTATTTT. This rearrangement joins TRBV3-1 (or the pseudogene TRBV3-2) to TRBJ2-3, with 11 bases lining up with TRBD2. This CDR3 contains 16 residues. Germline V gene lookup returns CDR1 LGHDT and CDR2 YNNKEL (reference sequence). Losses at the gene ends were 4 bases for V and 3 bases for J; bases not matched to a gene: 6.

The V call is TRBV30, the J call TRBJ2-3; TRBD2 aligns across 9 bases. Germline V CDR1 and CDR2: GTSNPN, SVGIG (reference sequence). The CDR3 covers 13 residues. The J segment lost 5 bases and the V segment lost 1 base, leaving 1 base of the junction unmatched. CDR3 DNA: TGTGCCTGGAGTGGCGGGAGGGTAGATACGCAGTATTTT. It encodes CAWSGGRVDTQYF. The entire variable domain, with the rest obtained from reference TRBV30 and TRBJ2-3, is as follows: SQTIHQWPATLVQPVGSPLSLECTVEGTSNPNLYWYRQAAGRGLQLLFYSVGIGQISSEVPQNLSASRPQDRQFILSSKKLLLSDSGFYLCAWSGGRVDTQYFGPGTRLTVL.

CDR3 sequence: CASSQRGSGETQYF. DNA for the CDR3: TGTGCCAGCAGTCAACGGGGGTCCGGGGAGACCCAGTACTTC. The chain couples TRBV6-6 to TRBJ2-5; D possibly corresponds to TRBD2 (6 bases). The CDR3 totals 14 residues. V was cut by 5 bases and J by 5 bases, with 15 bases left in between. Germline V gene data show CDR1 as MNHNY and CDR2 as SVGAGI (reference sequence).

The rearrangement links TRBV6-1 to TRBJ2-7, with D possibly being TRBD2 (6 bases). Germline V gene data show CDR1 as MNHNS and CDR2 as SASEGT. Trimming took 1 base from V and 0 from J, leaving 10 bases between them. The CDR3 is 15 amino acids. The CDR3 region is CASSEGTTSSYEQYF. The DNA for the CDR3 is TGTGCCAGCAGTGAAGGAACGACTAGCTCCTACGAGCAGTACTTC.

This clone was counted a single time. V is TRBV7-2 and J is TRBJ2-1; the match to TRBD2 covers 7 bases. CDR3 length: 15 amino acids. Germline assignment: CDR1 SGHTA and CDR2 FQGNSA. V lost 2 bases and J lost 8; bases outside the gene matches: 9. The CDR3, as DNA: TGTGCCAGCAGCTTATCTGGCGGGGGAGAGTATGAGCAGTTCTTC. Translation: CASSLSGGGEYEQFF. Full variable domain (remainder filled in from reference TRBV7-2 and TRBJ2-1): GAGVSQSPSNKVTEKGKDVELRCDPISGHTALYWYRQSLGQGLEFLIYFQGNSAPDKSGLPSDRFSAERTGGSVSTLTIQRTQQEDSAVYLCASSLSGGGEYEQFFGPGTRLTVL.

The gene calls are TRBV24-1 and TRBJ1-5, with no clear D. The CDR3 extends over 14 amino acids. Trimming took off 4 bases at V and 10 bases at J, with 16 bases between the two ends. Germline CDR1 and CDR2: KGHDR and SFDVKD. This chain's CDR3 is CATSDSGSLDPQHF. In DNA, the CDR3 is TGTGCCACCAGTGACTCCGGGTCCCTCGATCCCCAGCATTTT.

The chain uses TRBV27 and TRBJ1-1; TRBD1 is a possible D gene (5 bases). The CDR3 contains 15 residues. The ends were cut back, 3 bases at V and 4 bases at J, with 15 bases in the middle. Germline V gene sequence: CDR1 MNHEY, CDR2 SMNVEV (reference sequence). The DNA of the CDR3 is TGTGCCAGCAGTTTCGATCAGGGACTGGGCACTGAAGCTTTCTTT. Its protein is CASSFDQGLGTEAFF.

The chain combines TRBV27 with TRBJ1-4; a weak D match, TRBD1 (5 bases). V dropped 2 bases and J dropped 8 bases, with 9 bases sitting between them. CDR3 size: 13 residues. The V gene's germline CDR1 is MNHEY and CDR2 SMNVEV (reference sequence). CDR3 amino acids: CASSLERGEKLFF. The CDR3 DNA sequence: TGTGCCAGCAGTTTAGAGCGGGGGGAAAAACTGTTTTTT.

This clone was counted between two and nine times. This chain links TRBV19 with TRBJ1-3; 9 bases match TRBD1. CDR3 length: 18 amino acids. Unmatched junction bases numbered 11, after V lost 3 bases and J lost 2 bases. Germline V CDR1 and CDR2: LNHDA, SQIVND (reference sequence). In nucleotides, the CDR3 is TGTGCCAGTAGTATCCCCGGACAGGGGCGGGAGGCTGGAAACACCATATATTTT. Protein: CASSIPGQGREAGNTIYF.

V usage is TRBV6-6 and J usage is TRBJ2-1, with a tentative D call TRBD2 (5 bases). The CDR3 is 12 amino acids. The V gene's germline CDR1 is MNHNY and CDR2 SVGAGI (reference sequence). Trimming shortened V by 8 bases and J by 2 bases, and 7 bases separated the two germline ends. The CDR3 region is CASGSPYNEQFF. In nucleotides, the CDR3 is TGTGCCAGCGGGAGTCCCTACAATGAGCAGTTCTTC.

As regards this clone: The CDR3 end shows no conserved phenylalanine or tryptophan, and so a read error is likely. No DNA is shown, since the ends of the CDR3 on it are uncertain; the CDR3 is the one TCRdb lists. This sequence joins TRBV12-3 or TRBV12-4 and TRBJ2-7; the table names TRBD2, a call not compared with the DNA. 9 amino acids form the CDR3, both terminal residues included. The CDR3 sequence: CASSLGGEI.

The chain employs TRBV4-1 and TRBJ1-6; no clear D. Trimming removed 1 base at V and 8 bases at J, with 9 bases between. The V gene's germline CDR1 is MGHRA and CDR2 YSYEKL. This CDR3 comprises 14 residues. The DNA for the CDR3 is TGCGCCAGCAGCCAAGTTCCACCGGATTCACCCCTCCACTTT. Encoded protein: CASSQVPPDSPLHF.

The rearrangement uses TRBV3-1 (or the pseudogene TRBV3-2) and TRBJ2-7; 7 bases match TRBD2. The CDR3 spans 14 residues. Germline CDR1 and CDR2: LGHDT and YNNKEL (reference sequence). The V gene end was trimmed by 10 bases and the J gene end by 2 bases; junction bases not matched to a gene: 11. CDR3 bases: TGTGCCACCAAACCGGGACTACACACCTACGAGCAGTACTTC. Protein sequence: CATKPGLHTYEQYF.